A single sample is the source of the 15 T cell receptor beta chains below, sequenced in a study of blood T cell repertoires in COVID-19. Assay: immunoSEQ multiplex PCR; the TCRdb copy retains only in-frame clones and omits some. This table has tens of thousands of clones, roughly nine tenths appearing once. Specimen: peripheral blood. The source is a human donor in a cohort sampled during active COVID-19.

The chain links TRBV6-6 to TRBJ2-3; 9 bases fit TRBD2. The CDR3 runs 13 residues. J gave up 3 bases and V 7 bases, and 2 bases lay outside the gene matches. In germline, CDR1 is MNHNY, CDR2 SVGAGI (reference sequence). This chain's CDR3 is CASIAGGTDTQYF. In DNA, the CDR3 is TGTGCCAGCATTGCGGGGGGGACAGATACGCAGTATTTT.

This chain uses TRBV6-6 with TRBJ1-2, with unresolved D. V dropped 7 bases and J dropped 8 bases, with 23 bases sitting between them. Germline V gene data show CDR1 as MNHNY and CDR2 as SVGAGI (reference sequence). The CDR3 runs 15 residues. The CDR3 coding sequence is TGTGCCAGCACCCCTCATCAACCCCGAGGTGGAGGCTACACCTTC. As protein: CASTPHQPRGGGYTF.

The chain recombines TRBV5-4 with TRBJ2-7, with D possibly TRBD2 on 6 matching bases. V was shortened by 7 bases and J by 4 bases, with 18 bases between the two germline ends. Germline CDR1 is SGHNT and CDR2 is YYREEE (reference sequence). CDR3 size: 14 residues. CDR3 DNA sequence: TGTGCCAGCTCCCCTATCGGGAGACCATACGAGCAGTACTTC. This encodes CASSPIGRPYEQYF.

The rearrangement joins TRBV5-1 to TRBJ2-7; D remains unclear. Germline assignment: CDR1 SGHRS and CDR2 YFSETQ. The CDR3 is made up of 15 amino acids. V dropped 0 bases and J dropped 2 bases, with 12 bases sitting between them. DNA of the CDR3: TGCGCCAGCAGCTTGGAGCCATCTCCGACCTACGAGCAGTACTTC. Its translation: CASSLEPSPTYEQYF.

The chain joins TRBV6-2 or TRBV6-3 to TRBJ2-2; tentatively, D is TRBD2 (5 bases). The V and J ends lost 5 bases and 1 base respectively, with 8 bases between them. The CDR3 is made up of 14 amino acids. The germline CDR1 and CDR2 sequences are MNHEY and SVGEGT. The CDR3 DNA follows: TGTGCCAGCAGTCAAGGACTGAACACCGGGGAGCTGTTTTTT. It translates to CASSQGLNTGELFF.

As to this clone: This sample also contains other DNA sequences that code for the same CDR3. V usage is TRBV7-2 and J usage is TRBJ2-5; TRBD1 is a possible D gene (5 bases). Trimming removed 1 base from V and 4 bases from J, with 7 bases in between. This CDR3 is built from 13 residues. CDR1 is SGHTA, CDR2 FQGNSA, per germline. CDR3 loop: CASSLGRGETQYF. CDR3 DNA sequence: TGTGCCAGCAGCTTAGGAAGGGGAGAGACCCAGTACTTC.

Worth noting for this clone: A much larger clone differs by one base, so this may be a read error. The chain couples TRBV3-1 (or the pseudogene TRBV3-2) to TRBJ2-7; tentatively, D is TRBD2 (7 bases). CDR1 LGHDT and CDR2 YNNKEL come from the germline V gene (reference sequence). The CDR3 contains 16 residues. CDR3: CARSQGGAGEGYEQYF. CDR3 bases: TGTGCCCGCAGCCAAGGGGGGGCGGGAGAAGGGTACGAGCAGTACTTC.

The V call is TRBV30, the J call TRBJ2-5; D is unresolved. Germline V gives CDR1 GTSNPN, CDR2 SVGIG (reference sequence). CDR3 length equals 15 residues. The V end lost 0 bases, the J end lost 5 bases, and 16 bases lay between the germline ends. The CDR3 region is CAWSVGVSAPETQYF. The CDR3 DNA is TGTGCCTGGAGTGTAGGAGTCAGCGCCCCGGAGACCCAGTACTTC.

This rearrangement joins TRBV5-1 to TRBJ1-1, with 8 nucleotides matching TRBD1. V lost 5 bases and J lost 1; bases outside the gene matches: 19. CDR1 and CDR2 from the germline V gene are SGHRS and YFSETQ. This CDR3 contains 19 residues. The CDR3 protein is CASSSPPGQANIRNTEAFF. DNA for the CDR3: TGCGCCAGCAGTTCCCCCCCGGGACAGGCGAATATCAGGAACACTGAAGCTTTCTTT.

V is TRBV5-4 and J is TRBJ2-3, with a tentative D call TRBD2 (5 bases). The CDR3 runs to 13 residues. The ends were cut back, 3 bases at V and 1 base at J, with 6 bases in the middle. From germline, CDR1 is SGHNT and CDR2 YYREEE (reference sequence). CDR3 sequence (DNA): TGTGCCAGCAGCTATAGCGGCACAGATACGCAGTATTTT. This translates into CASSYSGTDTQYF.

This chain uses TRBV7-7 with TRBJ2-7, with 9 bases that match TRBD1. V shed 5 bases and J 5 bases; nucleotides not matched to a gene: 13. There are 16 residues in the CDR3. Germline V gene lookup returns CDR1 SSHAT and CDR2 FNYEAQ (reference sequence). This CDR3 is CASSLRPGTGNNEQYF. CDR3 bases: TGTGCCAGCAGCCTACGACCGGGGACAGGGAACAACGAGCAGTACTTC.

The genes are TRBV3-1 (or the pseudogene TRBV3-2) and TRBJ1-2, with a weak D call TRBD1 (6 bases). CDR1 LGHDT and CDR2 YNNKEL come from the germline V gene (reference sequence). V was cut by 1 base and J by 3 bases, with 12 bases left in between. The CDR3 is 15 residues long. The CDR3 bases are TGTGCCAGCAGCCAAGGCTCAGGGGCCTACTATGGCTACACCTTC. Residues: CASSQGSGAYYGYTF.

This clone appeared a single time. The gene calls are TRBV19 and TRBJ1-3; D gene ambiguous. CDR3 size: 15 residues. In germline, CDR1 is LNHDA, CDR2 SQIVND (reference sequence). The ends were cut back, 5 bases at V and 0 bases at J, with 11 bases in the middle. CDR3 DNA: TGTGCCAGTAGTCCGGCAGCGAGCTCTGGAAACACCATATATTTT. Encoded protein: CASSPAASSGNTIYF.

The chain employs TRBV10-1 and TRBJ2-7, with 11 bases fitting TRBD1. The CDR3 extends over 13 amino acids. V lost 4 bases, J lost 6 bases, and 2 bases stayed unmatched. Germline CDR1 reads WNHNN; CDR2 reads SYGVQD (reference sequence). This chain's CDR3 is CASSGGQGGEQYF. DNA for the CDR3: TGCGCCAGCAGTGGGGGACAGGGGGGCGAGCAGTACTTC.

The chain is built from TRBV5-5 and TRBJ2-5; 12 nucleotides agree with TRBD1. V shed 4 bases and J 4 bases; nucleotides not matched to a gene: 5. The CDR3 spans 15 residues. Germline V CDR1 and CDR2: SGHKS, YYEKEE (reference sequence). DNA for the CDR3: TGTGCCAGCAGCGTGTTGGGACAGGGGGCAGAGACCCAGTACTTC. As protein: CASSVLGQGAETQYF. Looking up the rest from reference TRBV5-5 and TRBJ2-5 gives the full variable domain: DAGVTQSPTHLIKTRGQQVTLRCSPISGHKSVSWYQQVLGQGPQFIFQYYEKEERGRGNFPDRFSARQFPNYSSELNVNALLLGDSALYLCASSVLGQGAETQYFGPGTRLLVL.